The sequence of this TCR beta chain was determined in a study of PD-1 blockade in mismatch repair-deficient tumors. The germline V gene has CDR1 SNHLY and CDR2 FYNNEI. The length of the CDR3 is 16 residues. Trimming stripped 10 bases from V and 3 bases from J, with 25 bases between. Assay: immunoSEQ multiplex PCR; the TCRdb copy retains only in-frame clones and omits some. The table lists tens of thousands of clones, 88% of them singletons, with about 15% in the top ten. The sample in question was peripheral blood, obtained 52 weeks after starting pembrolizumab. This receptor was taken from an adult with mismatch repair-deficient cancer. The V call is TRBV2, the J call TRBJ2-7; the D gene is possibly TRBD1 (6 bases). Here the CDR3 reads CAIPGTTKLDIYEQYF. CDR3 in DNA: TGTGCCATACCCGGGACAACGAAGTTGGACATCTACGAGCAGTACTTC.